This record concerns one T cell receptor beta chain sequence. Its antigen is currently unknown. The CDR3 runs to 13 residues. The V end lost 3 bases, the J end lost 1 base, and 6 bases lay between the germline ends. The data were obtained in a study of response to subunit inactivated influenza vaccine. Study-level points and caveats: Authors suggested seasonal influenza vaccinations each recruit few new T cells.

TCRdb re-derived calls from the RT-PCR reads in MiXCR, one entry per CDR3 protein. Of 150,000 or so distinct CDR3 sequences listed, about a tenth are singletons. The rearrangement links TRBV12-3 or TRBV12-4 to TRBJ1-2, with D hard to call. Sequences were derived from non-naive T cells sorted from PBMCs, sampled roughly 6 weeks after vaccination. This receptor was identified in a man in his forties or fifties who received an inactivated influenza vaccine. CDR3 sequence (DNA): TGTGCCAGCAGTTTTCAGGATAACTATGGCTACACCTTC. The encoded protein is CASSFQDNYGYTF.